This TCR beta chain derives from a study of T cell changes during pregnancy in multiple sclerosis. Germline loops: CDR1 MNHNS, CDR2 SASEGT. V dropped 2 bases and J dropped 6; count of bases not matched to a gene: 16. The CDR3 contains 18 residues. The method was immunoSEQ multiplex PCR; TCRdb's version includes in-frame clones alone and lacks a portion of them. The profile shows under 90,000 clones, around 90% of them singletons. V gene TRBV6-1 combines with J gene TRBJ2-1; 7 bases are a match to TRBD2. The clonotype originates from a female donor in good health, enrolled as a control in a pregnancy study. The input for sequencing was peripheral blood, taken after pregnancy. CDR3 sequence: CASSEFTSDSVSRNEQFF. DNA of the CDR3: TGTGCCAGCAGTGAATTCACTAGCGACTCTGTTTCCCGCAATGAGCAGTTCTTC.